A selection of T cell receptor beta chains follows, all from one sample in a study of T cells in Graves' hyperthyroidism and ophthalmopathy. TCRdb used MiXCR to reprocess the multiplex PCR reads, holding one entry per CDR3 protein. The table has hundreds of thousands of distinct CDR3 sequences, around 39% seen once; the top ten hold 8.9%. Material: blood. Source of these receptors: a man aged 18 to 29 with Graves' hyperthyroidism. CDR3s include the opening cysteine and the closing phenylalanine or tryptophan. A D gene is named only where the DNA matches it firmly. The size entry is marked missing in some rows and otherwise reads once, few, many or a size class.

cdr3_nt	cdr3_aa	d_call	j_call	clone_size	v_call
TGCAGTGCTAGAGATCCGCCGGGGGGGAACACTGAAGCTTTCTTT	CSARDPPGGNTEAFF	.	TRBJ1-1	.	TRBV20-1
TGTGCCATCAGTGAGACTCCTTCAGGGGGCTCCGGGGAGCTGTTTTTT	CAISETPSGGSGELFF	TRBD1	TRBJ2-2	few	TRBV10-3
TGTGCCAGCAGCTCGGCTCGGACTAGCGGGAGTAGTTCAAAGCAGTACTTC	CASSSARTSGSSSKQYF	TRBD2	TRBJ2-7	.	TRBV7-2
TGCAGCTCCGGACAGCACTATGGCTACACCTTC	CSSGQHYGYTF	.	TRBJ1-2	.	TRBV29-1
TGTGCCAGCAGTTGGGGTAATGGGAACACTGAAGCTTTCTTT	CASSWGNGNTEAFF	.	TRBJ1-1	few	TRBV12-3/TRBV12-4
TGTGCCATCGGGGGCGGTTTTAATGAAAAACTGTTTTTT	CAIGGGFNEKLFF	.	TRBJ1-4	few	TRBV19
TGTGCCAGCAGTCCCGGGACGTTCCCTTTTTTCTACGAGCAGTACTTC	CASSPGTFPFFYEQYF	.	TRBJ2-7	.	TRBV12-3/TRBV12-4
TGTGCCAGCAGGGAACAGGGGTGGTACGAGCAGTACTTC	CASREQGWYEQYF	TRBD1	TRBJ2-7	.	TRBV2
TGCAGTGCTAGAGATCCCGGCGGCCCGGGGGACGAGCAGTACTTC	CSARDPGGPGDEQYF	.	TRBJ2-7	.	TRBV20-1
TGTGCCAGCAGCTCTGCACTGGGGGACCCCGTCGGGTTTGGCTACACCTTC	CASSSALGDPVGFGYTF	.	TRBJ1-2	.	TRBV5-6
TGTGCCACCCAGGAGACAGGGCTCAACTATGGCTACACCTTC	CATQETGLNYGYTF	TRBD1	TRBJ1-2	.	TRBV15
TGTGCCAGCAGCGCAGGACAGGGAGTAGATTCACCCCTCCACTTT	CASSAGQGVDSPLHF	TRBD1	TRBJ1-6	once	TRBV9
TGTGCCAGCAGTTCCAGGACTAGCGGGATCTACGAGCAGTACTTC	CASSSRTSGIYEQYF	TRBD2	TRBJ2-7	few	TRBV12-3/TRBV12-4
TGTGCCAGCAGCTTAGGTCAGGGTGAGACCGGGGAGCTGTTTTTT	CASSLGQGETGELFF	.	TRBJ2-2	few	TRBV7-9
TGTGCCAGCAGCGCCGACGATTCCGAGCAGTACTTC	CASSADDSEQYF	.	TRBJ2-7	many	TRBV7-6
TGTGCCACCAGTGATCCGGCAGGCGCCGGAGAGACCCAGTACTTC	CATSDPAGAGETQYF	.	TRBJ2-5	few	TRBV24-1
TGTGCCATTACCCGAGGACCCCAAGAGACCCAGTACTTC	CAITRGPQETQYF	.	TRBJ2-5	many	TRBV10-3
TGTGCCAGCCATAGGACAGGCAACACCGGGGAGCTGTTTTTT	CASHRTGNTGELFF	TRBD1	TRBJ2-2	.	TRBV10-3
TGTGCCAGCAGCTTTGCCCTTGGGACAGACGAAAAACTGTTTTTT	CASSFALGTDEKLFF	TRBD1	TRBJ1-4	.	TRBV5-5
TGTGCCAGCAGTGAAACGACAGGGCGGGGTGAAAAACTGTTTTTT	CASSETTGRGEKLFF	TRBD1	TRBJ1-4	many	TRBV2
TGTGCCAGCACCCAGGTCGGACAGGGTCTCTATGGCTACACCTTC	CASTQVGQGLYGYTF	TRBD1	TRBJ1-2	.	TRBV2
TGTGCCAGTAGTATCCTGGGACAGGGTAGGGAGACCCAGTACTTC	CASSILGQGRETQYF	TRBD1	TRBJ2-5	.	TRBV19
TGCGCCAGCAGCCAAGATAAGGGTGGGACCTACGAGCAGTACTTC	CASSQDKGGTYEQYF	.	TRBJ2-7	.	TRBV4-1
TGTGCCAGTAGAATTACCGGGACAGGGGCTTACAATGAGCAGTTCTTC	CASRITGTGAYNEQFF	TRBD1	TRBJ2-1	.	TRBV19
TGTGCCAGCAGCTTGGTTAAAGGGAGGAAGACCCAGTACTTC	CASSLVKGRKTQYF	.	TRBJ2-5	.	TRBV7-2
TGTGCCAGCAGTCCAGGGACTAGGCCGTCCGAGCAGTACTTC	CASSPGTRPSEQYF	TRBD2	TRBJ2-7	.	TRBV12-3/TRBV12-4
TGTGCCAGCAGCCCAAGACAGGGCCTTAATGAAAAACTGTTTTTT	CASSPRQGLNEKLFF	TRBD1	TRBJ1-4	.	TRBV11-2
TGTGCCAGCAGGTCCGCCTCCAATTCACCCCTCCACTTT	CASRSASNSPLHF	.	TRBJ1-6	many	TRBV12-3/TRBV12-4
TGTGCCAGCAGTCGGGACACCCCGGACACTGAAGCTTTCTTT	CASSRDTPDTEAFF	.	TRBJ1-1	few	TRBV11-2
TGTGCCAGCAGTTTAAGGTCCAGGGGTGGCTACACCTTC	CASSLRSRGGYTF	.	TRBJ1-2	many	TRBV12-3/TRBV12-4
TGTGCCAGCAGCCTTTCGACAGGGGGCTACGAGCAGTACTTC	CASSLSTGGYEQYF	TRBD1	TRBJ2-7	.	TRBV7-2
TGTGCCAGCAGCTTGGCTGGTAGCGGGAGCTACGAGCAGTACTTC	CASSLAGSGSYEQYF	TRBD2	TRBJ2-7	few	TRBV7-9
TGTGCCAGCAGCCAAGATCCACAGTTTGAAGCTTTCTTT	CASSQDPQFEAFF	.	TRBJ1-1	few	TRBV7-9
TGTGCCAGTAGACTTAGACCGCCGAGGTTAGAAGGGACTGAAGCTTTCTTT	CASRLRPPRLEGTEAFF	.	TRBJ1-1	.	TRBV19
TGTGCCACCAGCTCCCCAGCCGCCGGGACTTACTATGGCTACACCTTC	CATSSPAAGTYYGYTF	.	TRBJ1-2	many	TRBV15
TGTGCCAGCAACCTTGCGATTACCACGGGGGAGCAGTACTTC	CASNLAITTGEQYF	.	TRBJ2-7	.	TRBV5-6
TGTGCCATCCGCGGGCGGGGGACCAGGAACACCGGGGAGCTGTTTTTT	CAIRGRGTRNTGELFF	TRBD2	TRBJ2-2	few	TRBV2
TGTGCCGTAGACAGGGGTTCGAACACCGGGGAGCTGTTTTTT	CAVDRGSNTGELFF	TRBD1	TRBJ2-2	few	TRBV19
TGCAGTGCTAGAGTCCCCCAGGGGGGGCTAAGCACCGGGGAGCTGTTTTTT	CSARVPQGGLSTGELFF	.	TRBJ2-2	.	TRBV20-1
TGCAGCGTCCTGACCCCCTCAGGGGAGCAGTACTTC	CSVLTPSGEQYF	.	TRBJ2-7	few	TRBV29-1
TGTGCCAGCAGACCCGACAGGGGTGAATGGCCCCAGCATTTT	CASRPDRGEWPQHF	TRBD1	TRBJ1-5	.	TRBV6-1
TGCGCCAGCAGCCAAGATGACGGCTTTAATGAAAAACTGTTTTTT	CASSQDDGFNEKLFF	.	TRBJ1-4	.	TRBV7-2
TGTGCCACCAGTGCGGTCAGTCCCGATACGCAGTATTTT	CATSAVSPDTQYF	.	TRBJ2-3	.	TRBV24-1
TGTGCCACCAGCCCGGACAGGGGGGTCAATCAGCCCCAGCATTTT	CATSPDRGVNQPQHF	TRBD1	TRBJ1-5	.	TRBV15
TGTGCCAGCAGCGGGACAGGGGGTAAGGCCGGGGAGCTGTTTTTT	CASSGTGGKAGELFF	TRBD1	TRBJ2-2	.	TRBV5-6
TGTGCCAGTAGTCAGGCCCAGCATTTT	CASSQAQHF	.	TRBJ1-5	.	TRBV19
TGCAGCGTGGCCGCCCCGGACAGGGGAGATGGCTACACCTTC	CSVAAPDRGDGYTF	TRBD1	TRBJ1-2	.	TRBV29-1
TGCAGCTTAGTGCGGGGGGTGGGCCAGCCCCAGCATTTT	CSLVRGVGQPQHF	.	TRBJ1-5	.	TRBV29-1
TGTGCCACCATCGGCTCTGGAAACACCATATATTTT	CATIGSGNTIYF	.	TRBJ1-3	many	TRBV7-9
TGTGCCGCTCGAGGGGCGAGAGCAACTAATGAAAAACTGTTTTTT	CAARGARATNEKLFF	.	TRBJ1-4	.	TRBV2
TGTGCCAGCAGTTACGAACCTAGCGGGAGTAAAGAGACCCAGTACTTC	CASSYEPSGSKETQYF	TRBD2	TRBJ2-5	.	TRBV6-5
TGCGCCAGCAGTGATTCCAGATTGACCTACGAGCAGTACTTC	CASSDSRLTYEQYF	.	TRBJ2-7	many	TRBV10-1
TGCAGTGCCACGACTCCGCACCGGGGTGGCTACACCTTC	CSATTPHRGGYTF	.	TRBJ1-2	.	TRBV20-1
TGTGCCAGTAGGACCTCCGGGACTGGTTACTACGAGCAGTACTTC	CASRTSGTGYYEQYF	.	TRBJ2-7	few	TRBV19
TGTGCCAGCAGCCCAGGACAGGGTTCGGCTTTCTTT	CASSPGQGSAFF	TRBD1	TRBJ1-1	many	TRBV7-9